These 25 T cell receptor beta chains originate from one sample sequenced in a study of cytomegalovirus exposure and HLA in healthy donors. Use of 60 Vbeta and 13 Jbeta primers characterized the PCR. Only in-frame clones appear in the TCRdb table, and some are missing; sequencing was by immunoSEQ multiplex PCR. Among over 100,000 clones, less than 85% were seen once, and the ten largest hold about 5.4%. The material sequenced was PBMCs. These receptors originate from a woman younger than 35 in good health and CMV-seropositive.

The genes are TRBV30 and TRBJ1-4, with unresolved D. CDR1 GTSNPN and CDR2 SVGIG come from the germline V gene (reference sequence). The V gene lost 2 bases and the J gene lost 0 bases, with 13 bases spanning the gap. The CDR3 is made up of 16 amino acids. CDR3 region: CAWSFPLGATNEKLFF. The CDR3 nucleotides read TGTGCCTGGAGTTTTCCCCTCGGGGCAACTAATGAAAAACTGTTTTTT. Full variable domain (missing parts from reference TRBV30 and TRBJ1-4): SQTIHQWPATLVQPVGSPLSLECTVEGTSNPNLYWYRQAAGRGLQLLFYSVGIGQISSEVPQNLSASRPQDRQFILSSKKLLLSDSGFYLCAWSFPLGATNEKLFFGSGTQLSVL.

This chain connects TRBV11-2 to TRBJ2-2; 15 bases align to TRBD2. The ends lost 5 bases at V and 5 bases at J; junction bases unmatched: 12. Germline V gene lookup returns CDR1 SGHAT and CDR2 FQNNGV. The CDR3 spans 19 residues. Written as DNA, the CDR3 is TGTGCCAGCAGCACCGGACTAGCGGGAGGGCCGGTTGGGACCGGGGAGCTGTTTTTT. It codes for CASSTGLAGGPVGTGELFF.

V usage is TRBV29-1 and J usage is TRBJ1-3; D gene unclear. The V and J ends lost 7 bases and 0 bases respectively, with 10 bases between them. The CDR3 is 13 residues long. The germline V gene has CDR1 SQVTM and CDR2 ANQGSEA. The chain's CDR3 is CSAATSSGNTIYF. The CDR3 region has the DNA TGCAGCGCCGCAACAAGCTCTGGAAACACCATATATTTT.

In its sample, this clone was seen once. The chain recombines TRBV27 with TRBJ1-1; 9 nucleotides match TRBD1. The CDR3 has 14 residues. Germline values: CDR1 MNHEY, CDR2 SMNVEV (reference sequence). Germline trimming cut 4 bases from V and 6 bases from J; bases unmatched to any gene: 6. The CDR3 DNA reads TGTGCCAGCAGTTACCAACAGGGGGCGGCTGAAGCTTTCTTT. Translation gives CASSYQQGAAEAFF.

This clone was observed a few times. A read error is likely, as this CDR3 ends without the conserved phenylalanine or tryptophan. The chain is built from TRBV20-1 and TRBJ1-1; D not resolved. Germline CDR1 reads DFQATT; CDR2 reads SNEGSKA (reference sequence). With 6 bases removed from V and 6 bases from J, the gap between germline ends came to 11 bases. The CDR3 runs to 11 residues. The CDR3 is CSALGWAEAFV. In DNA form, the CDR3 reads TGCAGTGCCCTCGGATGGGCTGAAGCTTTCGTT.

The J gene is TRBJ2-5, the V gene TRBV11-2; D possibly corresponds to TRBD2 (6 bases). The CDR3 runs to 14 residues. The germline V and J ends were trimmed by 1 base and 6 bases, with 12 bases remaining between them. Germline values: CDR1 SGHAT, CDR2 FQNNGV. CDR3 bases: TGTGCCAGCAGCTTAGGGGGGGACGGGCAGACCCAGTACTTC. Amino acids: CASSLGGDGQTQYF.

The J gene is TRBJ1-3, the V gene TRBV5-6; D is ambiguous. The CDR3 covers 13 residues. V gave up 7 bases and J gave up 1 base, with 9 bases separating them. CDR1 SGHDT and CDR2 YYEEEE come from the germline V gene. CDR3 sequence reads: CASARRSGNTIYF. The CDR3 DNA sequence: TGTGCCAGCGCCCGCAGGTCTGGAAACACCATATATTTT.

The V call is TRBV10-2, the J call TRBJ2-3, with TRBD2 as a possible D gene (6 bases). Germline CDR1 and CDR2: WSHSY and SAAADI. The CDR3 loop spans 15 amino acids. V lost 2 bases to trimming and J lost 12 bases, with 21 bases between them. The CDR3 DNA reads as TGCGCCAGCAGTGAGCCGGGGGTAGCGACACACAGCCAGTATTTT. Translation: CASSEPGVATHSQYF.

This chain links TRBV30 with TRBJ1-5; D possibly corresponds to TRBD1 (5 bases). Germline loops: CDR1 GTSNPN, CDR2 SVGIG (reference sequence). The V end was cut by 2 bases, the J end by 3 bases, with 11 bases between. The CDR3 sequence is 14 residues long. The CDR3 DNA reads TGTGCCTGGAGTATAGTGGGACTCAATCAGCCCCAGCATTTT. It specifies CAWSIVGLNQPQHF.

The sample holds a few counts of this clone. The genes are TRBV7-2 and TRBJ2-5, with a weak D call TRBD2 (5 bases). V was cut by 6 bases and J by 2 bases, with 10 bases left in between. Germline V gene lookup returns CDR1 SGHTA and CDR2 FQGNSA. The CDR3 has 13 amino acids. DNA for the CDR3: TGTGCCAGCAGGCGGACTGCGCAAGAGACCCAGTACTTC. It yields the protein CASRRTAQETQYF.

The rearrangement joins TRBV19 to TRBJ2-7, with 9 bases identical to TRBD2. CDR1 and CDR2 (germline): LNHDA, SQIVND (reference sequence). J lost 0 bases, V lost 7 bases, and 10 bases had no gene match. The CDR3 runs 16 residues. CDR3 loop: CASTETSGGSSYEQYF. DNA of the CDR3: TGTGCCAGTACCGAGACTAGCGGAGGGAGCTCCTACGAGCAGTACTTC.

The CDR3 spells CSVTSGSYNEQFF. In DNA, the CDR3 is TGCAGCGTTACTAGCGGGAGCTACAATGAGCAGTTCTTC. The chain combines TRBV29-1 with TRBJ2-1, with 11 bases fitting TRBD2. CDR3 size: 13 residues. Trimming cost V 5 bases and J 3 bases; bases outside gene matches: 0. Germline CDR1 and CDR2: SQVTM and ANQGSEA.

This clone came up once. V and J are TRBV30 and TRBJ2-7; D possibly corresponds to TRBD2 (6 bases). CDR1 and CDR2 (germline): GTSNPN, SVGIG (reference sequence). The CDR3 loop spans 12 amino acids. V gave up 1 base and J gave up 4 bases, with 8 bases separating them. The CDR3 DNA reads as TGTGCCTGGAGTGGGCTAGCGTACGAGCAGTACTTC. Translated, it gives CAWSGLAYEQYF.

The sample holds a few counts of this clone. This rearrangement joins TRBV2 to TRBJ2-3; D might be TRBD2 (6 bases). Germline values: CDR1 SNHLY, CDR2 FYNNEI. This CDR3 contains 15 residues. Trimming pared 3 bases from V and 2 bases from J, leaving 12 bases between. The CDR3 region has the DNA TGTGCCAGCAGTGACGCCGGGAGAGCCACAGATACGCAGTATTTT. It yields the protein CASSDAGRATDTQYF.

The chain uses TRBV27 and TRBJ2-1; perhaps TRBD2 as D (6 bases). V gave up 3 bases and J gave up 3 bases, with 12 bases separating them. The germline V gene encodes CDR1 MNHEY and CDR2 SMNVEV (reference sequence). This CDR3 is 15 amino acids long. CDR3 amino acids: CASSFGGNDYNEQFF. For the CDR3, the DNA is TGTGCCAGCAGTTTTGGGGGGAATGACTACAATGAGCAGTTCTTC.

The rearrangement uses TRBV27 and TRBJ1-2; possibly TRBD1 for D (6 bases). The V and J ends lost 2 bases and 1 base respectively, with 14 bases between them. Germline-derived CDR1 and CDR2 are MNHEY and SMNVEV (reference sequence). CDR3 length equals 16 residues. The chain's CDR3 is CASSLGSGAGNYGYTF. The CDR3, as DNA: TGTGCCAGCAGTTTAGGGTCAGGGGCCGGTAACTATGGCTACACCTTC.

This chain links TRBV18 with TRBJ1-4, with D unresolved. V lost 2 bases and J 0 bases, leaving 7 bases between the germline ends. CDR1 and CDR2 from the germline V gene are KGHSH and LQKENI. This CDR3 is 15 amino acids long. CDR3 DNA sequence: TGTGCCAGCTCACCAGACACAACAACTAATGAAAAACTGTTTTTT. Amino acid sequence: CASSPDTTTNEKLFF.

The chain links TRBV2 to TRBJ2-7; 7 nucleotides match TRBD2. The CDR3 contains 12 residues. Losses at the gene ends were 8 bases for V and 4 bases for J; bases not matched to a gene: 5. Germline CDR1 and CDR2: SNHLY and FYNNEI. The CDR3 DNA reads TGTGCCAGCGAGGGCGGGGGATACGAGCAGTACTTC. This translates into CASEGGGYEQYF.

The chain links TRBV9 to TRBJ2-3; perhaps TRBD2 as D (5 bases). The V gene lost 0 bases and the J gene lost 1 base, with 9 bases spanning the gap. Per germline, CDR1 SGDLS and CDR2 YYNGEE. The CDR3 totals 15 residues. The CDR3 bases are TGTGCCAGCAGCGTAGGGCCAGCGGGCACAGATACGCAGTATTTT. The encoded protein is CASSVGPAGTDTQYF.

The chain is built from TRBV6-4 and TRBJ1-1, with D unclear. Trimming took off 8 bases at V and 6 bases at J, with 10 bases between the two ends. The CDR3 contains 11 residues. Germline V gene sequence: CDR1 MRHNA, CDR2 SNTAGT. The CDR3 DNA is TGTGCCAGCCTATCAGGCGCTGAAGCTTTCTTT. Its protein product is CASLSGAEAFF.

This clone was picked up a small number of times. The chain has TRBV5-1 and TRBJ2-2; TRBD2 is a possible D gene (6 bases). The ends were cut back, 6 bases at V and 5 bases at J, with 17 bases in the middle. CDR3 size: 15 residues. Germline CDR1 and CDR2: SGHRS and YFSETQ. The CDR3 nucleotides read TGCGCCAGCATTCGAGGGGACTCCGGTACCGGGGAGCTGTTTTTT. This translates into CASIRGDSGTGELFF. Together with reference TRBV5-1 and TRBJ2-2, the CDR3 gives the full variable domain: KAGVTQTPRYLIKTRGQQVTLSCSPISGHRSVSWYQQTPGQGLQFLFEYFSETQRNKGNFPGRFSGRQFSNSRSEMNVSTLELGDSALYLCASIRGDSGTGELFFGEGSRLTVL.

This chain links TRBV7-8 with TRBJ2-5; 9 positions match TRBD2. With 2 bases clipped from V and 2 bases from J, the junction kept 12 bases outside the gene matches. This CDR3 is 18 amino acids long. Per germline, CDR1 SGHVS and CDR2 FQNEAQ. In DNA, the CDR3 is TGTGCCAGCAGCTTATATCGAGCGGGCGGGAGGGGACAAGAGACCCAGTACTTC. Protein: CASSLYRAGGRGQETQYF.

V and J are TRBV7-3 and TRBJ2-3; D unresolved. Trimming shortened V by 3 bases and J by 0 bases, and 7 bases separated the two germline ends. Germline CDR1 and CDR2: SGHTA and FQGTGA. This CDR3 comprises 14 residues. The CDR3 DNA is TGTGCCAGCAGCTTTTTAGCTAGCACAGATACGCAGTATTTT. This sequence encodes CASSFLASTDTQYF.

The chain joins TRBV13 to TRBJ2-2; 9 positions match TRBD2. This CDR3 is 15 amino acids long. With V trimmed by 5 bases and J by 6 bases, 7 bases remained unmatched. Germline CDR1 and CDR2: PRHDT and FYEKMQ (reference sequence). CDR3 in amino acids: CASSHASGTAGELFF. DNA for the CDR3: TGTGCCAGCAGCCACGCTAGCGGGACGGCCGGGGAGCTGTTTTTT.

This clone was detected only a few times. V gene TRBV10-2 combines with J gene TRBJ2-7; TRBD2 is a possible D gene (5 bases). The V end was cut by 6 bases, the J end by 6 bases, with 6 bases between. The CDR3 consists of 10 residues. Germline V gene lookup returns CDR1 WSHSY and CDR2 SAAADI. This CDR3 is CASSGGEQYF. The CDR3 coding sequence is TGCGCCAGCAGCGGAGGCGAGCAGTACTTC.